The 5 T cell receptor beta chains below all came from one sample that was sequenced in a study of response to subunit inactivated influenza vaccine. Using its own MiXCR run on the RT-PCR reads, TCRdb lists one record per CDR3 protein. The sample consists of around 180,000 distinct CDR3 sequences, about 10% of them appearing once. This specimen consisted of non-naive T cells sorted from PBMCs, obtained on the day of vaccination. All receptors come from a man in his fifties who received an inactivated influenza vaccine.

Notes on this clonotype: With a much larger clone just one base away, this may be a read error. This chain connects TRBV5-1 to TRBJ2-7; TRBD1 aligns across 8 bases. The CDR3 extends over 16 amino acids. V lost 3 bases to trimming and J lost 1 base; unmatched junction nucleotides: 9. The germline CDR1 and CDR2 sequences are SGHRS and YFSETQ. Written as DNA, the CDR3 is TGCGCCAGCAGCTACTTCCACGGACAGGGATCCTACGAGCAGTACTTC. Its protein is CASSYFHGQGSYEQYF.

The V and J genes are TRBV6-1 and TRBJ1-2; no firm D call. V gave up 8 bases and J gave up 8 bases, with 24 bases separating them. CDR1 is MNHNS and CDR2 is SASEGT in the germline V gene. This CDR3 spans 15 amino acids. The DNA for the CDR3 is TGTGCCAGCTCGCGAACGAGGACCGCCCCGGGCGGCTACACCTTC. Translated, it gives CASSRTRTAPGGYTF.

The genes are TRBV27 and TRBJ2-7; D might be TRBD2 (6 bases). This CDR3 spans 12 amino acids. V was trimmed by 8 bases and J by 7 bases, leaving 15 bases between them. Germline-derived CDR1 and CDR2 are MNHEY and SMNVEV (reference sequence). The DNA of the CDR3 is TGTGCCAGCCGGGGGAGTGTGTGGGAGCAGTACTTC. Its protein is CASRGSVWEQYF.

In this sample, this clonotype turned up many times. This chain connects TRBV5-1 to TRBJ2-3; 10 nucleotides match TRBD1. Germline V gene sequence: CDR1 SGHRS, CDR2 YFSETQ. CDR3 length equals 16 residues. Trimming took 0 bases from V and 1 from J; bases not matched to a gene: 2. The CDR3 DNA reads TGCGCCAGCAGCTTGGGACAGGGGGCCGGCACAGATACGCAGTATTTT. Its translation: CASSLGQGAGTDTQYF.

The chain has TRBV7-9 and TRBJ2-5; 9 positions agree with TRBD1. V lost 7 bases and J lost 1; bases outside the gene matches: 7. Germline CDR1 reads SEHNR; CDR2 reads FQNEAQ (reference sequence). This CDR3 region has 15 residues. The CDR3 protein is CASIHGQGTQETQYF. Written as DNA, the CDR3 is TGTGCCAGCATTCACGGACAGGGGACCCAAGAGACCCAGTACTTC. The variable domain in full, completed from reference TRBV7-9 and TRBJ2-5, reads DTGVSQNPRHKITKRGQNVTFRCDPISEHNRLYWYRQTLGQGPEFLTYFQNEAQLEKSRLLSDRFSAERPKGSFSTLEIQRTEQGDSAMYLCASIHGQGTQETQYFGPGTRLLVL.